This TCR beta chain was sequenced during a study of tumor-infiltrating lymphocytes in primary liver carcinoma. Study-level information: Patients diagnosed with primary liver carcinoma received treatment through surgical resection.

Germline DNA was extracted alongside blood RNA, which was obtained from unsorted whole blood. cDNA specific to TCR beta was made from roughly 500 ng of total RNA, with a constant-region primer employed for priming. ARM-PCR was slightly modified, and three nested multiplex PCR rounds with it gave rise to the TCR beta libraries. A C-beta reverse primer and TRBV1-TRBV30 forward primers served in each of the first two PCR rounds, at 9 to 10 cycles apiece. TCRdb fed the multiplex PCR reads into MiXCR, producing one record per CDR3 protein. Here the sample spans more than 150,000 distinct CDR3 sequences, roughly three fifths being singletons. The CDR3 extends over 19 amino acids. Germline trimming cut 6 bases from V and 2 bases from J; bases unmatched to any gene: 18. From germline, CDR1 is SGHAT and CDR2 FQNNGV. A note on this clonotype: What it binds is unknown.

Study-wide points: A significantly higher top-250-clone fraction was found in tumors than in blood (p = 0.039).

The material sequenced was peripheral blood. The V call is TRBV11-2, the J call TRBJ2-4; 8 bases agree with TRBD2. This receptor was taken from a man in his forties or fifties with primary liver carcinoma and hepatitis B virus infection. The CDR3 sequence: CASRALRREAGIPKNIQYF. CDR3 nucleotides: TGTGCCAGCAGGGCCTTAAGGCGGGAGGCAGGAATACCCAAAAACATTCAGTACTTC.